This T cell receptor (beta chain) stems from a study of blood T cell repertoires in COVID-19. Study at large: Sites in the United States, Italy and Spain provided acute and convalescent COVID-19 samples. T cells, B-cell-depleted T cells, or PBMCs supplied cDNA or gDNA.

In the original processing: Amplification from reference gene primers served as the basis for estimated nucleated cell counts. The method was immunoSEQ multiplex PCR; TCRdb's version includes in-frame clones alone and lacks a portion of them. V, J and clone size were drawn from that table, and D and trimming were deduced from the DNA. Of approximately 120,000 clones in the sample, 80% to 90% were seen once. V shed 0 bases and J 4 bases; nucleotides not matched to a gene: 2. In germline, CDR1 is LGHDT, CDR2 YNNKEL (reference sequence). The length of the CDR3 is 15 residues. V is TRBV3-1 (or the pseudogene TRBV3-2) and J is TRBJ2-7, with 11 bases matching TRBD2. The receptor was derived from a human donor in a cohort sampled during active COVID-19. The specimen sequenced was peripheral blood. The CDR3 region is CASSQDRLAGYEQYF. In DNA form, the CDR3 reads TGTGCCAGCAGCCAAGATAGACTAGCGGGGTACGAGCAGTACTTC.